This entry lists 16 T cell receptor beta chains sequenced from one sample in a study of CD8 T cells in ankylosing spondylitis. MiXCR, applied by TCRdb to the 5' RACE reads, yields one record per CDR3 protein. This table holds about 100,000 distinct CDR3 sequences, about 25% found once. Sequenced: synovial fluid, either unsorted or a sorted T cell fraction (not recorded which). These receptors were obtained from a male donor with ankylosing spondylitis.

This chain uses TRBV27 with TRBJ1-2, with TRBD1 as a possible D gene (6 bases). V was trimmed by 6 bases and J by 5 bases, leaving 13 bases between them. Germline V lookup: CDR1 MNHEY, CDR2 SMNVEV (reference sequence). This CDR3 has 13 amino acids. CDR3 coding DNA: TGTGCCAGCAGCTTAGGACAGTCATATGGCTACACCTTC. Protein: CASSLGQSYGYTF.

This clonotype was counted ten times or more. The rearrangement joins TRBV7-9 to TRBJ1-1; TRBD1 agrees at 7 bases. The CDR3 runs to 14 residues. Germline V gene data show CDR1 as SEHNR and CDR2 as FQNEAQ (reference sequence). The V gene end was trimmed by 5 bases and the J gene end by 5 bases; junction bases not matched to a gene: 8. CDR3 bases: TGTGCCAGCAGCCGGGGACAGTCGAGGACTGAAGCTTTCTTT. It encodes CASSRGQSRTEAFF.

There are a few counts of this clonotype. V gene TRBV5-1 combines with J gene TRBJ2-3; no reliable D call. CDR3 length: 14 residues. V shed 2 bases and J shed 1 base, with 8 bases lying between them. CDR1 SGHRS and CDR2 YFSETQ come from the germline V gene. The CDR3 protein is CASSFTQGTDTQYF. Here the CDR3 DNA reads TGCGCCAGCAGCTTTACCCAGGGCACAGATACGCAGTATTTT. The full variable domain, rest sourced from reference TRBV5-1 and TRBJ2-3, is KAGVTQTPRYLIKTRGQQVTLSCSPISGHRSVSWYQQTPGQGLQFLFEYFSETQRNKGNFPGRFSGRQFSNSRSEMNVSTLELGDSALYLCASSFTQGTDTQYFGPGTRLTVL.

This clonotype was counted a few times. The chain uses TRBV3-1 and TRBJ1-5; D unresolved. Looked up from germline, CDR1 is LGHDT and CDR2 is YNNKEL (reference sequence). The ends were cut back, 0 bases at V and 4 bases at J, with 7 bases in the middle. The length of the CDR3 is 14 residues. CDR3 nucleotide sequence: TGTGCCAGCAGCCAAGATTTAATGAATCAGCCCCAGCATTTT. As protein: CASSQDLMNQPQHF.

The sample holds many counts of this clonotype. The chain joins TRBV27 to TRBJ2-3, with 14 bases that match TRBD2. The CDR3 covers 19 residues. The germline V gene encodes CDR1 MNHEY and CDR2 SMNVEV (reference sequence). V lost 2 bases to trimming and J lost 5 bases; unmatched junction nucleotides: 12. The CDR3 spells CASSLIVPGLAGVRDTQYF. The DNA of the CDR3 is TGTGCCAGCAGTTTAATCGTTCCGGGACTAGCGGGAGTGCGAGATACGCAGTATTTT.

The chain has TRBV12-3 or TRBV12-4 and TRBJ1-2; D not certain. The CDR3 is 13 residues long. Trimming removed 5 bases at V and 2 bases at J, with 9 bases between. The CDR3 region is CASSPTENYGYTF. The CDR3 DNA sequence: TGTGCCAGCAGTCCCACTGAAAACTATGGCTACACCTTC.

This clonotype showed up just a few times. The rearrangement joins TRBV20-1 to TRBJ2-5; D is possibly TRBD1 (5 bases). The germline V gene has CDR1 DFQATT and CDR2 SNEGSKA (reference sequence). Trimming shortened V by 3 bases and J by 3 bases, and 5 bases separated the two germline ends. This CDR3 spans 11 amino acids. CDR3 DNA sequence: TGCAGTGCTAGCAGGGAAGAGACCCAGTACTTC. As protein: CSASREETQYF.

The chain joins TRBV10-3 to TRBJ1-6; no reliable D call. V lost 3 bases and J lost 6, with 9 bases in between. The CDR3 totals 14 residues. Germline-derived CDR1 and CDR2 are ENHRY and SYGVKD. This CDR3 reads CAISEGQVNSPLHF. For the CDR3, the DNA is TGTGCCATCAGTGAAGGGCAGGTTAATTCACCCCTCCACTTT.

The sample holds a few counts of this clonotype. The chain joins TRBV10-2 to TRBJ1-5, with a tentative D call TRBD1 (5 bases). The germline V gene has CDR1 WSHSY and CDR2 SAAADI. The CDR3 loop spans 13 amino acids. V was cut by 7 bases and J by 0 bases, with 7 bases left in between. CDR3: CASTTGSNQPQHF. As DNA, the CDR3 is TGCGCCAGCACAACAGGTAGCAATCAGCCCCAGCATTTT.

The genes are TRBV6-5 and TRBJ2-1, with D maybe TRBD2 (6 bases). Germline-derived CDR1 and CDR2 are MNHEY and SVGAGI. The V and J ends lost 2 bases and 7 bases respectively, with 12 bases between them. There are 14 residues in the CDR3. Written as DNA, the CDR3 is TGTGCCAGCAGTTACATCAACGGGGGTAATGAGCAGTTCTTC. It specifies CASSYINGGNEQFF.

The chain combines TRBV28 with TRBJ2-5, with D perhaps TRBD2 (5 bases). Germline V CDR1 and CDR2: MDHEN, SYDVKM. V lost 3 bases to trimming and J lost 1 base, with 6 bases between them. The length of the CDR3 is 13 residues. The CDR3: CASSFSGQETQYF. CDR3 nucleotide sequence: TGTGCCAGCAGTTTCAGCGGCCAAGAGACCCAGTACTTC.

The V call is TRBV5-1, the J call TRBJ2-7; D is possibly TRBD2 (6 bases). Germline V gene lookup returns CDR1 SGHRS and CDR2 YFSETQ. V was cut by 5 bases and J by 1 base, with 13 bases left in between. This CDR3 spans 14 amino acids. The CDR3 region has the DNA TGCGCCAGCAGGCGGGATTTTAATTCCTACGAGCAGTACGTC. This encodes CASRRDFNSYEQYV.

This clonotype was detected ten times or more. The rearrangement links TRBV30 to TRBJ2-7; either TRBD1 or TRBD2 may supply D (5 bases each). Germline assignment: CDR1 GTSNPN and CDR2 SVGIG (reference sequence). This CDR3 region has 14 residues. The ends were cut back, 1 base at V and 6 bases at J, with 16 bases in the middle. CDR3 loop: CAWSAWDGRLEQYF. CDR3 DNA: TGTGCCTGGAGTGCGTGGGACGGCCGTCTCGAGCAGTACTTC. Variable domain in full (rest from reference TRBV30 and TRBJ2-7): SQTIHQWPATLVQPVGSPLSLECTVEGTSNPNLYWYRQAAGRGLQLLFYSVGIGQISSEVPQNLSASRPQDRQFILSSKKLLLSDSGFYLCAWSAWDGRLEQYFGPGTRLTVT.

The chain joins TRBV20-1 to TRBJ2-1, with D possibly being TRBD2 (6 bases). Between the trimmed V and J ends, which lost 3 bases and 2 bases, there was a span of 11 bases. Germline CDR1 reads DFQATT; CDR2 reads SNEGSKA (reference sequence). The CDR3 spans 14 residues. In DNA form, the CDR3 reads TGCAGTGCTAGTATTAGCGGAGCCTACAATGAGCAGTTCTTC. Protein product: CSASISGAYNEQFF.

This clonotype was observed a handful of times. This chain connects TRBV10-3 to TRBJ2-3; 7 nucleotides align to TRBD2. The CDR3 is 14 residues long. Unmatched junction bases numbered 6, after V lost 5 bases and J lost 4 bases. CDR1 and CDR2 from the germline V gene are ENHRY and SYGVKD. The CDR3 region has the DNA TGTGCCATCAGTCCGGGAGGAGCGGCAGATACGCAGTATTTT. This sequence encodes CAISPGGAADTQYF.

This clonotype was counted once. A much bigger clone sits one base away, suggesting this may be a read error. CDR3 nucleotide sequence: TGTGCCAGCAGAGGAGGACAGGGAGCTTACGAGCAGTACTTC. Translation: CASRGGQGAYEQYF. The chain joins TRBV12-3 or TRBV12-4 to TRBJ2-7; 8 bases align to TRBD1. This CDR3 contains 14 residues. Unmatched junction bases numbered 8, after V lost 6 bases and J lost 4 bases.